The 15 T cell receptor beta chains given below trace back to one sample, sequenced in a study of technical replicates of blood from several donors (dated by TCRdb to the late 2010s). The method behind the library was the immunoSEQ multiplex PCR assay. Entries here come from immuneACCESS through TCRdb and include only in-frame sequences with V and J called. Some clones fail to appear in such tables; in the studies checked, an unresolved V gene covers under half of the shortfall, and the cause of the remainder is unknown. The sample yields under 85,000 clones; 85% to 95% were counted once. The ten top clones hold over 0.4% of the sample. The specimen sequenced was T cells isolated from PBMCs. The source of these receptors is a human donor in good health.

The CDR3, as DNA: TGTGCCAGCAGCCTAGACAGGGCCACCGGGGAGCTGTTTTTT. It yields the protein CASSLDRATGELFF. The V and J genes are TRBV7-7 and TRBJ2-2; 7 bases are shared with TRBD1. The V segment lost 5 bases and the J segment 4 bases; nucleotides outside the gene matches: 4. The germline gives CDR1 SSHAT, CDR2 FNYEAQ (reference sequence). The CDR3 runs 14 residues.

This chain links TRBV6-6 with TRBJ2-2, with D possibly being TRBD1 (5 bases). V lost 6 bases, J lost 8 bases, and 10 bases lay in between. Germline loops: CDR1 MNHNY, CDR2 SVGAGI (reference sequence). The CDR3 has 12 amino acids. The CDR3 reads CASRPGRGELFF. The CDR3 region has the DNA TGTGCCAGCAGACCAGGGCGGGGGGAGCTGTTTTTT.

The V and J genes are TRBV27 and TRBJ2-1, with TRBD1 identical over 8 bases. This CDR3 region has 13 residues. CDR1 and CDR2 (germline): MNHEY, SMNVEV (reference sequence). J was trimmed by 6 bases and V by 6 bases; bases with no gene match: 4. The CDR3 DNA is TGTGCCAGCAGCCCAGACAGGGGCAATGAGCAGTTCTTC. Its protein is CASSPDRGNEQFF.

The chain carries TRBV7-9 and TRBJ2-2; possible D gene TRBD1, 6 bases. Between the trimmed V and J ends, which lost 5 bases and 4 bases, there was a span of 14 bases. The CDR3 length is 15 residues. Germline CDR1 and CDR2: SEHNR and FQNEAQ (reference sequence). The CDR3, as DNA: TGTGCCAGCAGCAAGGCAACAGGGAGCACCGGGGAGCTGTTTTTT. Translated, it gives CASSKATGSTGELFF.

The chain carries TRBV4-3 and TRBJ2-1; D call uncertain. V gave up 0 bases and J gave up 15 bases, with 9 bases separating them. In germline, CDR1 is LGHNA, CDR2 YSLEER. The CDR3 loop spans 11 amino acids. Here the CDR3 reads CASSQDLSLFF. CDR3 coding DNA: TGCGCCAGCAGCCAAGACCTGAGTCTGTTCTTC.

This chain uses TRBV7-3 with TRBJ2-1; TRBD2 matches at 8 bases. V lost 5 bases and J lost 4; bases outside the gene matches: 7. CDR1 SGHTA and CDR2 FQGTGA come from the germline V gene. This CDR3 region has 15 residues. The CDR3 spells CASSLTGGPYNEQFF. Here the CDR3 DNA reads TGTGCCAGCAGCCTGACGGGAGGGCCGTACAATGAGCAGTTCTTC.

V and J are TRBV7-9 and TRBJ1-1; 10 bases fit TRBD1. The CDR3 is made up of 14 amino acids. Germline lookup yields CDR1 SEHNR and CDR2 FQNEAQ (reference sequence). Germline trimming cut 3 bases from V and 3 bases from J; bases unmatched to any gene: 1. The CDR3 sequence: CASSLGTGDTEAFF. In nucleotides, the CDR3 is TGTGCCAGCAGCTTGGGGACAGGGGACACTGAAGCTTTCTTT.

CDR3 bases: TGTGCCAGCAGTGGTGAGGGTGAGGAGCCCCAGCATTTT. Translation gives CASSGEGEEPQHF. The rearrangement uses TRBV2 and TRBJ1-5; no clear D gene. The ends were cut back, 4 bases at V and 8 bases at J, with 12 bases in the middle. Germline loops: CDR1 SNHLY, CDR2 FYNNEI. CDR3 length: 13 residues.

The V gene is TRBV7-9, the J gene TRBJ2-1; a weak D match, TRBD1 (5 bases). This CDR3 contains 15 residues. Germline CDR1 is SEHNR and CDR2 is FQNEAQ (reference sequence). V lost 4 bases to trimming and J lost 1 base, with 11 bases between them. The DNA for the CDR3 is TGTGCCAGCAGCTCAGGGTTTTGGTCCTACAATGAGCAGTTCTTC. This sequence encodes CASSSGFWSYNEQFF.

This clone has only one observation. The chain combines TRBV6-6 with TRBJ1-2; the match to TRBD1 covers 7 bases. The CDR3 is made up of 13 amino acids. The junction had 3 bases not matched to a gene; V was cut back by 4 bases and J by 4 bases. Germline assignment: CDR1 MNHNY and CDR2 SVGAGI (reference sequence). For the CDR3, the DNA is TGTGCCAGCAGTTCGGGACAGAGCTATGGCTACACCTTC. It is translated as CASSSGQSYGYTF.

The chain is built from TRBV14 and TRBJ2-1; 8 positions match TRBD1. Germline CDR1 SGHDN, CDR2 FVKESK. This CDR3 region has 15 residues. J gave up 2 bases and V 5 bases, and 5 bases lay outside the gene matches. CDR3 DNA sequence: TGTGCCAGCAGCAGTGACAGGGGACCCTACAATGAGCAGTTCTTC. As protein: CASSSDRGPYNEQFF. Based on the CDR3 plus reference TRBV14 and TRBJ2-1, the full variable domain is EAGVTQFPSHSVIEKGQTVTLRCDPISGHDNLYWYRRVMGKEIKFLLHFVKESKQDESGMPNNRFLAERTGGTYSTLKVQPAELEDSGVYFCASSSDRGPYNEQFFGPGTRLTVL.

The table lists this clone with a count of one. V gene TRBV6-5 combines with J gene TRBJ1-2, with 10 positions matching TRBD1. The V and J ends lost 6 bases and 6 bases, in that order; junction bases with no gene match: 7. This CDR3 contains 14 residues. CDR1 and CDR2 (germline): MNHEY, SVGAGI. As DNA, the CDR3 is TGTGCCAGCAGCCGACAGGGGGCGCGTAATGGCTACACCTTC. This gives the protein CASSRQGARNGYTF.

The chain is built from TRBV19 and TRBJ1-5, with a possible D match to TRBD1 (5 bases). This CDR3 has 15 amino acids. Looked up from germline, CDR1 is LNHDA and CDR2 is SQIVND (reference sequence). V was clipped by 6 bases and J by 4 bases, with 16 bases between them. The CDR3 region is CASSTSWGGNQPQHF. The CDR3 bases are TGTGCCAGTAGCACGTCATGGGGGGGAAATCAGCCCCAGCATTTT.

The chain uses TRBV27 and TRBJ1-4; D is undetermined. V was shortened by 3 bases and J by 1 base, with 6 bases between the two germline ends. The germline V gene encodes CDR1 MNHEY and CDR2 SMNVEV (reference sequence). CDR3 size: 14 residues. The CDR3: CASSFIGTNEKLFF. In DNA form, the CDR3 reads TGTGCCAGCAGTTTTATCGGAACTAATGAAAAACTGTTTTTT.

CDR3 protein: CASSSGLLAGTNEQFF. As DNA, the CDR3 is TGCGCCAGCAGCTCTGGATTGTTAGCGGGTACCAATGAGCAGTTCTTC. The chain employs TRBV5-1 and TRBJ2-1; the match to TRBD2 covers 7 bases. Germline loops: CDR1 SGHRS, CDR2 YFSETQ. The CDR3 loop spans 16 amino acids. V lost 3 bases and J lost 6; bases outside the gene matches: 12.